The 2 T cell receptor beta chains in this list originate from one sample, sequenced in a study of molecular identifiers for immune sequencing clone quantification. From the PCR reads, TCRdb called clonotypes with MiXCR, one entry per CDR3 protein. The table includes 250,000 to 350,000 distinct CDR3 sequences, 20% to 25% detected once. Sequencing input: naive CD8+ T cells from blood, with Jurkat cell RNA spiked in. Documented subset: FACS-sorted CD8+CD4-CCR7+CD45RA+ naive T cells. Receptor source: a human donor in good health. Some libraries in this study had Jurkat cell RNA spiked in.

There are many counts of this clonotype. The chain is built from TRBV7-9 and TRBJ1-1; D is perhaps TRBD1 (6 bases). CDR1 is SEHNR and CDR2 is FQNEAQ in the germline V gene (reference sequence). V lost 11 bases to trimming and J lost 1 base, with 14 bases between them. This CDR3 contains 13 residues. CDR3 residues: CAGEDRENTEAFF. CDR3 coding DNA: TGTGCCGGCGAGGACAGAGAGAACACTGAAGCTTTCTTT.

This clonotype was counted between two and nine times. CDR3 sequence: CASSTTTGGTEAFF. CDR3 nucleotides: TGTGCCAGCAGTACGACGACAGGGGGCACTGAAGCTTTCTTT. The chain couples TRBV6-2 or TRBV6-3 to TRBJ1-1, with 9 bases that match TRBD1. Unmatched junction bases numbered 5, after V lost 5 bases and J lost 4 bases. CDR3 length: 14 amino acids. The germline V gene encodes CDR1 MNHEY and CDR2 SVGEGT.